This TCR beta chain was observed in a study of neurological immune-mediated disorders (dated by TCRdb to about 2019). Describing the broader study: Using UMI-based sequencing, the study compared peripheral blood TCR-beta repertoires from patients with HTLV-I-associated myelopathy (HAM/TSP), patients with multiple sclerosis, and healthy controls. Longitudinal samples, technical triplicates and paired sorted CD4+ and CD8+ T-cell subsets, alongside PBMC samples, were included among the roughly 96 TCR-beta libraries. Longitudinal HAM/TSP and healthy donors were sampled at 3 time-points each (about 3-45 month intervals). The cohort included 60 to 75 subjects: 14 with HAM/TSP, some 35 with multiple sclerosis, and 20 healthy controls. The paper as a whole reports these results and caveats: TCR clonal expansion was greatest in HAM/TSP patients and smallest in MS patients, who ranked below even healthy controls. No identical CDR3 amino acid sequences were found to be shared among expanded clones across subjects, suggesting that TCR-beta repertoires were private in all groups.

The sample's time point label, in plain terms: longitudinal time-point 1 (baseline). Unsorted PBMC libraries were generated from 2 million PBMCs stored in RNAlater at -80 °C until RNA extraction. Peripheral blood was subjected to Ficoll-Hypaque density gradient centrifugation to isolate PBMCs, which were then cryopreserved in liquid nitrogen. cDNA was synthesized by template-switch 5'RACE using a primer with a 10-nucleotide random unique molecular identifier that tagged each TCR transcript. Over 180 million TCR-beta sequences, covering 15-18 subjects, were produced in each sequencing run. The RNeasy kit was used to extract total RNA. TCR-beta VDJ regions were amplified with primers for the TCR constant region and the 5'RACE anchor, using the KAPA Real-time Library Amplification kit. Sample indexes and Illumina adaptors were added in a first PCR, after which library yield was increased in a second PCR. After purification with Ampure beads, the TCR product of roughly 650 bp was size-selected on a 2% E-gel SizeSelection system. Before pooling, libraries had their quality checked on a Bioanalyzer, their concentration measured with Qubit, and their quantity determined with the Kapa Library Quantification kit. An Illumina HiSeq 2500 sequenced the libraries paired-end 2 x 150 bp. To increase sequence diversity, about 23-32% phiX was spiked into each library pool. The published analysis was carried out like this. Quality-filtered reads were processed with the UMI-based MiGEC pipeline, which removed over 75% of raw TCR sequences during error correction. IMGT germline references were used for alignment of VDJ genes, and clonotypes were defined by a unique CDR3 amino acid sequence together with V-J genes. Clonal expansion, Shannon diversity and CDR3 relatedness (CalcPairwiseDistances, ClusterSamples) were evaluated with VDJtools, and phylogenetic trees were built with CLCbio workbench. Using coefficient-of-variation modelling across technical triplicates, the study counted a clone as expanded if it had at least 8 unique UMIs. TCRdb ran its own pipeline on the public reads, namely fastp trimming at Q25 and MiXCR clone calling, and kept in-frame beta chains. Each CDR3 protein gets just one entry, which takes the most common genes and DNA from the rows behind it. The authors' filters were not applied to this entry. This sample gives 55,000 to 80,000 distinct CDR3 sequences in total; roughly an eighth of them show up just once. The leading ten clones occupy about 4.6% of the sample.

In its sample, this clonotype was seen many times. Its antigen specificity is not known. No base quality information exists; no much larger clone differs at one position. The trim is 6 bases for V and 3 bases for J, with a gap of 6 bases between the germline ends. The CDR3 has 11 amino acids, counting the end cysteine and phenylalanine. Just CDR3 DNA is preserved here, 33 bases in frame from base 1. The germline V gene yields SNHLY for CDR1 and FYNNEI for CDR2. The material sequenced was PBMCs. The source is a female donor with HTLV-1-associated myelopathy (HAM/TSP). The chain was built from TRBV2 and TRBJ2-7; a confident D gene designation cannot be given. The nucleotide sequence is given as TGTGCCAGCAGGATAAACTACGAGCAGTACTTC. This codes for CASRINYEQYF.